This TCR beta chain was profiled in a study of immune heterogeneity within non-small cell lung tumors. Whole-study findings and limits: Each patient's tumor sites shared recurring identical dominant CDR3 beta clonotypes, and individual sites also carried their own high-frequency clones.

The germline V gene has CDR1 SEHNR and CDR2 FQNEAQ (reference sequence). The CDR3 totals 11 residues. The V gene lost 5 bases and the J gene lost 2 bases, with 4 bases spanning the gap. On this clonotype itself: No antigen is known for it.

With around 0.6 ug used per sample, the template was genomic DNA from bulk tumor. Taken during surgery, several biopsies per primary tumor were spaced as far apart as possible within the tumor mass. Patients had untreated, newly diagnosed non-small cell lung cancer and underwent curative surgery. Multiplex PCR amplified TCR beta CDR3 with 32 V and 13 J primers. TCRdb re-called the multiplex PCR reads through MiXCR, storing one row per CDR3 protein. Here the sample spans about 3,600 distinct CDR3 sequences, about 30% being singletons. Sequencing input: lung tumor tissue. The chain joins TRBV7-9 to TRBJ2-7; D ambiguous. The source is a man in his 60s with non-small cell lung cancer. The CDR3 bases are TGTGCCAGCAGCCGAACCTACGAGCAGTACTTC. This codes for CASSRTYEQYF.